This is a list of T cell receptor beta chains from one sample in a study of T cells after yellow fever vaccination. TCRdb reanalysed the 5' RACE reads using MiXCR and keeps one entry per CDR3 protein. Altogether about 240,000 distinct CDR3 sequences are present, over 3% being singletons, with the ten largest covering about 20%. The sequenced sample was PBMCs, obtained 15 days after the yellow fever booster vaccination. Receptors were obtained from a man aged 18 to 30 who received the YFV17D yellow fever vaccine. CDR3s leave out the opening cysteine and the closing phenylalanine or tryptophan. Where a row states a size, it is once, few, many or the class of an expanded clone; other rows omit it.

clone size	V gene	J gene	CDR3 protein
many	TRBV5-4	TRBJ2-2	ASSFGPSGGAIGELF
.	TRBV28	TRBJ2-1	ASLENNEQF
many	TRBV2	TRBJ1-2	ASYLGGTDGYT
many	TRBV4-1	TRBJ1-2	ASSPPGLNDYGYT
many	TRBV6-5	TRBJ1-2	ASSYGQTTDYYGYT
many	TRBV15	TRBJ2-3	ATSGVGGPTDTQY
many	TRBV6-4	TRBJ2-3	ASSDSSGGATDTQY
many	TRBV2	TRBJ1-1	ASSGDRGTEAF
many	TRBV5-1	TRBJ1-5	ASSLEGQGGEPQH
many	TRBV13	TRBJ1-1	ASSPDTGGWTEAF
many	TRBV29-1	TRBJ2-3	SVERRTTSTDTQY
many	TRBV4-3	TRBJ1-4	ASSQAYGTGEKLF
many	TRBV7-3	TRBJ1-1	ASSAWGAHTEAF
many	TRBV6-4	TRBJ2-3	ASSRPSGGVPQSDTQY
many	TRBV7-9	TRBJ2-3	ASSAGGHTDTQY
many	TRBV18	TRBJ2-2	ATIGGENTGELF
many	TRBV20-1	TRBJ2-5	SASPGLAGLPETQY
many	TRBV4-3	TRBJ2-2	ASSQAQGASTGELF
many	TRBV18	TRBJ2-7	ASSSPENEQY
many	TRBV12-3/TRBV12-4	TRBJ2-7	ASSFRPTEQY
many	TRBV4-3	TRBJ2-5	ASSQGGGVEETQY
many	TRBV15	TRBJ1-5	ATSGTGLRGNQPQH
many	TRBV12-3/TRBV12-4	TRBJ1-1	ASSSRMRGKLDTEAF
.	TRBV7-9	TRBJ1-1	ASSSRQGETEAF
many	TRBV20-1	TRBJ1-1	SAYRGGTEAF